This record looks at one T cell receptor beta chain sequence and its context. This sample is part of a study of cytomegalovirus exposure and HLA in healthy donors. Primers included in the PCR were 60 Vbeta and 13 Jbeta primers. TCRdb's table, derived via immunoSEQ multiplex PCR, lists solely in-frame clones and lacks some. The sample lists around 160,000 clones; 80% were seen once. This CDR3 has 16 amino acids. Germline values: CDR1 MGHRA, CDR2 YSYEKL. V trimming: 4 bases; J trimming: 4 bases; junction bases outside the gene matches: 7. The rearrangement joins TRBV4-1 to TRBJ1-1; 12 positions agree with TRBD1. The origin of this receptor is a man aged 18-30 years in good health and CMV-seropositive. The sequencing sample was made of PBMCs. The CDR3: CASSRQPGQGATEAFF. The CDR3 nucleotides are TGCGCCAGCAGCCGCCAACCGGGACAGGGGGCCACTGAAGCTTTCTTT.